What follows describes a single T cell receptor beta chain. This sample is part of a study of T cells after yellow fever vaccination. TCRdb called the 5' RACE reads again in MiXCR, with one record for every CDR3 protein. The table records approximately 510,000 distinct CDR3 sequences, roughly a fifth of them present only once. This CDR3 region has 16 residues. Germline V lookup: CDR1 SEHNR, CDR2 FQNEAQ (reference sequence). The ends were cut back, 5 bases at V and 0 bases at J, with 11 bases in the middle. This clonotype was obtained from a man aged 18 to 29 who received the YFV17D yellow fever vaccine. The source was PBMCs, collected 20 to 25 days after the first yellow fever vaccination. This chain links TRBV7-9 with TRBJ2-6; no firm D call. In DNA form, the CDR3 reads TGTGCCAGCAGCCCTGGACCTCCCTCTGGGGCCAACGTCCTGACTTTC. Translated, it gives CASSPGPPSGANVLTF.